A single sample gave rise to the 14 T cell receptor beta chains below, sequenced in a study of blood T cells in healthy people across ages. It was with a sample-barcoded 5' primer and a J-beta primer mix that a second PCR of about 6 to 12 cycles was run. TCRdb recomputed calls from the 5' RACE reads with MiXCR, one row per CDR3 protein. The data hold about 900,000 distinct CDR3 sequences, with less than 80% observed a single time. Sample: blood. These receptors were taken from a man aged 25-45 years in good health.

The table lists this clonotype with a few counts. The V gene is TRBV9, the J gene TRBJ2-5; 8 bases map to TRBD2. Trimming took 3 bases from V and 1 from J; bases not matched to a gene: 5. CDR1 and CDR2 (germline): SGDLS, YYNGEE. The CDR3 runs 15 residues. Written as DNA, the CDR3 is TGTGCCAGCAGCGGTAGCGGGGCTGCCCAAGAGACCCAGTACTTC. Its protein is CASSGSGAAQETQYF.

The V call is TRBV9, the J call TRBJ2-7; TRBD2 might be the D (6 bases). With 3 bases removed from V and 2 bases from J, the gap between germline ends came to 15 bases. Germline V CDR1 and CDR2: SGDLS, YYNGEE. The CDR3 loop spans 15 amino acids. CDR3 protein: CASSADMEGTYEQYF. The DNA for the CDR3 is TGTGCCAGCAGCGCTGACATGGAGGGGACCTACGAGCAGTACTTC.

This clonotype occurred once. The chain is built from TRBV7-9 and TRBJ2-1, with D possibly TRBD1 on 6 matching bases. CDR1 SEHNR and CDR2 FQNEAQ come from the germline V gene (reference sequence). The CDR3 extends over 12 amino acids. The ends were cut back, 5 bases at V and 9 bases at J, with 11 bases in the middle. The CDR3 DNA reads as TGTGCCAGCAGCAAAACAGGGTTTGAGCAGTTCTTC. Translating it yields CASSKTGFEQFF.

This chain links TRBV15 with TRBJ2-7; D is perhaps TRBD2 (5 bases). TRBJ2-5 matches the DNA end more closely, so the J call is doubtful. Germline CDR1 LNHNV, CDR2 YYDKDF (reference sequence). The CDR3 spans 14 residues. CDR3 protein: CATSRDLQSETQYF. The CDR3 region has the DNA TGTGCCACCAGCAGGGACTTACAGAGCGAGACCCAGTACTTC.

Details on this clonotype: A junction end diverges from the germline sequence, so it may reflect a read error. J is TRBJ2-5 and V is TRBV20-1; D call uncertain. Germline CDR1 reads DFQATT; CDR2 reads SNEGSKA (reference sequence). This CDR3 contains 11 residues. For the CDR3, the DNA is TGCAGTGCCAGAGTAGGGCTTGGGCAGTACTTC. Translating gives CSARVGLGQYF.

The chain combines TRBV12-3 or TRBV12-4 with TRBJ2-3, with D tentatively TRBD1 (5 bases). Trimming stripped 5 bases from V and 5 bases from J, with 8 bases between. This CDR3 is 12 amino acids long. The CDR3 DNA follows: TGTGCCAGCAGTGGACAAGAAGATACGCAGTATTTT. Its protein is CASSGQEDTQYF.

This clonotype is a singleton in its sample. J is TRBJ2-1 and V is TRBV27, with a tentative D call TRBD1 (5 bases). The ends were cut back, 6 bases at V and 2 bases at J, with 14 bases in the middle. The CDR3 sequence is 15 residues long. Germline CDR1 MNHEY, CDR2 SMNVEV (reference sequence). In DNA form, the CDR3 reads TGTGCCAGCAGGACAGTTGGTTTCCCCTACAATGAGCAGTTCTTC. Its protein is CASRTVGFPYNEQFF.

This clonotype was recorded once. The chain uses TRBV6-2 or TRBV6-3 and TRBJ2-7, with a weak D call TRBD1 (6 bases). In germline, CDR1 is MNHEY, CDR2 SVGEGT. This CDR3 is built from 15 residues. V gave up 10 bases and J gave up 3 bases, with 22 bases separating them. CDR3 in amino acids: CATGSRGSGYYEQYF. Written as DNA, the CDR3 is TGTGCCACCGGCTCAAGGGGGTCCGGCTACTACGAGCAGTACTTC.

The CDR3, as DNA: TGTGCCAGCTCACCCATCGGCGAGTCCTATGGCTACACCTTC. It yields the protein CASSPIGESYGYTF. J is TRBJ1-2 and V is TRBV27; D remains ambiguous. CDR1 and CDR2 from the germline V gene are MNHEY and SMNVEV (reference sequence). This CDR3 is built from 14 residues. Trimming removed 8 bases at V and 4 bases at J, with 17 bases between.

This clonotype was picked up one time. The V gene is TRBV4-2, the J gene TRBJ1-1; TRBD1 agrees at 10 bases. Germline CDR1 and CDR2: LGHNA and YNFKEQ. V lost 3 bases and J lost 6; bases outside the gene matches: 1. This CDR3 spans 13 amino acids. This CDR3 reads CASSQGTGAEAFF. The CDR3, as DNA: TGTGCCAGCAGCCAGGGGACAGGGGCTGAAGCTTTCTTT.

The chain carries TRBV7-2 and TRBJ1-6; D is unclear. The germline V and J ends were trimmed by 4 bases and 1 base, with 14 bases remaining between them. Germline CDR1 is SGHTA and CDR2 is FQGNSA. This CDR3 is built from 17 residues. CDR3 region: CASSSYSGISYNSPLHF. CDR3 DNA sequence: TGTGCCAGCAGCTCGTATTCGGGGATTTCCTATAATTCACCCCTCCACTTT.

CDR3 in DNA: TGCAGTGCTAGAGTATCCGCTAGGGGTGAGCAGTTCTTC. Residues: CSARVSARGEQFF. The chain uses TRBV20-1 and TRBJ2-1; possibly TRBD1 for D (5 bases). The germline V and J ends were trimmed by 1 base and 9 bases, with 13 bases remaining between them. Germline loops: CDR1 DFQATT, CDR2 SNEGSKA (reference sequence). The CDR3 is 13 residues long.

This clonotype has only a few counts. The CDR3 reads CASSFASDYNEQFF. The CDR3 DNA reads as TGTGCCAGCAGCTTTGCTAGCGATTACAATGAGCAGTTCTTC. The chain links TRBV7-9 to TRBJ2-1; D might be TRBD2 (6 bases). Trimming took off 3 bases at V and 4 bases at J, with 10 bases between the two ends. This CDR3 is built from 14 residues. Germline V CDR1 and CDR2: SEHNR, FQNEAQ (reference sequence). The whole variable domain, remainder taken from reference TRBV7-9 and TRBJ2-1, is DTGVSQNPRHKITKRGQNVTFRCDPISEHNRLYWYRQTLGQGPEFLTYFQNEAQLEKSRLLSDRFSAERPKGSFSTLEIQRTEQGDSAMYLCASSFASDYNEQFFGPGTRLTVL.

The chain has TRBV7-2 and TRBJ1-1; no reliable D call. Germline V gene data show CDR1 as SGHTA and CDR2 as FQGNSA. The CDR3 extends over 15 amino acids. With 5 bases removed from V and 0 bases from J, the gap between germline ends came to 13 bases. DNA for the CDR3: TGTGCCAGCAGCCCAAGTACTACACTGAACACTGAAGCTTTCTTT. This encodes CASSPSTTLNTEAFF.